This TCR beta chain was identified during a study of CD8+ T cells in alopecia areata. cDNA prepared by RNA extraction and subsequent reverse transcription served as the template for sequencing. Assay used: immunoSEQ multiplex PCR; TCRdb lists only in-frame clones, some missing. Of around 140,000 clones in the sample, about 51% were seen once. J lost 8 bases, V lost 6 bases, and 6 bases had no gene match. Germline V gene lookup returns CDR1 SGHTA and CDR2 FQGNSA. The CDR3 is 13 amino acids. The genes are TRBV7-2 and TRBJ1-5; 8 nucleotides match TRBD1. This specimen was CD4+ T cells sorted from blood, taken at week 0. This sequence originates from a human donor with alopecia areata. The CDR3 here is CASSPDRGKPQHF. The DNA of the CDR3 is TGTGCCAGCAGTCCCGACAGGGGAAAGCCCCAGCATTTT.